Included here is one T cell receptor (beta chain) sequence, with context. Germline is not matched at one junction end, which may reflect a read error. The CDR3 has 12 amino acids. TCRdb analysed the reads with MiXCR anew, one entry per CDR3 protein. The sample has 250,000 or so distinct CDR3 sequences; under 35% are singletons. This entry belongs to a study of kidney transplant recipient with SARS-CoV-2 infection. Specimen: a blood sample, collected at baseline and between days 110 and 120 from a kidney transplant recipient. This sequence joins TRBV12-3 or TRBV12-4 and TRBJ2-5; D not certain. This TCR derives from a male patient between 25 and 39 years old who had COVID-19 and was a kidney transplant recipient. Among the T cells, some may be from the graft donor. The CDR3 bases are TGTACCAGCAGTTTTAGCCAAGAGACCCAGTACTTC. This gives the protein CTSSFSQETQYF.